The source of this T cell receptor beta chain is a study of long-term antiretroviral therapy in people with HIV. The libraries were made with immunoSEQ v3.0 at survey level. The sequencing target was roughly 40,000-55,000 T-cell genomes per sample. Assay used: immunoSEQ multiplex PCR; TCRdb lists only in-frame clones, some missing. The table shows tens of thousands of clones, with 80% to 95% occurring only once. The V gene's germline CDR1 is SGHTA and CDR2 FQGNSA. J gave up 13 bases and V 3 bases, and 4 bases lay outside the gene matches. The CDR3 runs 12 residues. The material sequenced was unsorted PBMCs, taken about 5.3 years after starting antiretroviral therapy. V usage is TRBV7-2 and J usage is TRBJ2-1, with 9 bases fitting TRBD2. The receptor's source is a woman between 40 and 55 years old with HIV. The chain's CDR3 is CASSFPGLAQFF. The DNA of the CDR3 is TGTGCCAGCAGCTTTCCGGGACTAGCCCAGTTCTTC.